This entry describes one TCR beta chain. This sample is drawn from a study of blood T cell repertoires in COVID-19. About the study: The cDNA or gDNA used as material had been derived from T cells, B-cell-depleted T cells, or PBMCs.

Looked up from germline, CDR1 is PRHDT and CDR2 is FYEKMQ (reference sequence). The CDR3 loop spans 15 amino acids. Losses at the gene ends were 5 bases for V and 7 bases for J; bases not matched to a gene: 3. Only in-frame clones appear in the TCRdb table, and some are missing; sequencing was by immunoSEQ multiplex PCR. Of just over 250,000 clones in the sample, 80% to 90% are singletons; the top ten hold about a tenth. The chain recombines TRBV13 with TRBJ2-2, with 14 nucleotides matching TRBD2. The receptor comes from a woman between 65 and 79 years old with COVID-19, enrolled during active disease. Sequenced: peripheral blood. CDR3 DNA sequence: TGTGCCAGCAGCCTGACTAGCGGGAGGGTCGGGGAGCTGTTTTTT. It codes for CASSLTSGRVGELFF. Together with reference TRBV13 and TRBJ2-2, the CDR3 gives the full variable domain: AAGVIQSPRHLIKEKRETATLKCYPIPRHDTVYWYQQGPGQDPQFLISFYEKMQSDKGSIPDRFSAQQFSDYHSELNMSSLELGDSALYFCASSLTSGRVGELFFGEGSRLTVL.